One and the same sample provided the 9 T cell receptor beta chains below, sequenced in a study of OX40 agonist ivuxolimab in advanced cancers. Only in-frame clones appear in the TCRdb table, and some are missing; sequencing was by immunoSEQ multiplex PCR. This table has tens of thousands of clones, roughly 92% appearing once. The sequencing here drew on CD4+ or CD8+ T cells sorted from blood, taken in a trial of the OX40 agonist ivuxolimab. The receptor source for this set is an adult with an advanced solid tumor such as melanoma, head and neck, liver or kidney cancer.

This chain links TRBV19 with TRBJ2-5, with 10 bases fitting TRBD1. The germline V gene encodes CDR1 LNHDA and CDR2 SQIVND (reference sequence). CDR3 size: 15 residues. After removal of 1 base from V and 5 bases from J, the junction contained 4 bases not matched to a gene. Here the CDR3 reads CASSIGDRGGETQYF. The CDR3, as DNA: TGTGCCAGTAGTATAGGGGACAGGGGAGGGGAGACCCAGTACTTC.

The chain links TRBV19 to TRBJ1-5; 8 bases are a match to TRBD1. Per germline, CDR1 LNHDA and CDR2 SQIVND (reference sequence). J lost 6 bases, V lost 2 bases, and 3 bases had no gene match. The CDR3 runs to 14 residues. In nucleotides, the CDR3 is TGTGCCAGTAGTATACGGACAGGGCCTCAGCCCCAGCATTTT. As protein: CASSIRTGPQPQHF.

The chain employs TRBV30 and TRBJ2-7; 7 bases are shared with TRBD2. Germline loops: CDR1 GTSNPN, CDR2 SVGIG (reference sequence). The junction had 10 bases not matched to a gene; V was cut back by 4 bases and J by 4 bases. The CDR3 totals 14 residues. CDR3: CAWTSGRRIYEQYF. The DNA of the CDR3 is TGTGCCTGGACTAGCGGTAGAAGAATATACGAGCAGTACTTC.

This sequence joins TRBV6-5 and TRBJ1-1; TRBD1 might be the D (6 bases). The CDR3 contains 13 residues. Germline-derived CDR1 and CDR2 are MNHEY and SVGAGI. Trimming left V 6 bases short and J 4 bases short, with 12 bases between. The DNA for the CDR3 is TGTGCCAGCAGCCCAGTACAGGGCACTGAAGCTTTCTTT. Its protein product is CASSPVQGTEAFF.

V gene TRBV5-1 combines with J gene TRBJ2-7; D is ambiguous. CDR1 SGHRS and CDR2 YFSETQ come from the germline V gene. The germline V and J ends were trimmed by 2 bases and 3 bases, with 9 bases remaining between them. The CDR3 is 13 residues long. CDR3 coding DNA: TGCGCCAGCAGCTTCGATGGGTACTACGAGCAGTACTTC. Protein: CASSFDGYYEQYF. Together with reference TRBV5-1 and TRBJ2-7, the CDR3 gives the full variable domain: KAGVTQTPRYLIKTRGQQVTLSCSPISGHRSVSWYQQTPGQGLQFLFEYFSETQRNKGNFPGRFSGRQFSNSRSEMNVSTLELGDSALYLCASSFDGYYEQYFGPGTRLTVT.

The V call is TRBV11-2, the J call TRBJ2-7; D call uncertain. The V and J ends lost 1 base and 2 bases respectively, with 12 bases between them. The CDR3 contains 15 residues. In germline, CDR1 is SGHAT, CDR2 FQNNGV. The CDR3 loop is CASSLARHGTYEQYF. Here the CDR3 DNA reads TGTGCCAGCAGCTTAGCGCGACACGGCACCTACGAGCAGTACTTC.

The CDR3 DNA reads TGTGCCAGCAGCTCCACCCGCAGGGGGGCAAACACTGAAGCTTTCTTT. It translates to CASSSTRRGANTEAFF. The rearrangement links TRBV5-6 to TRBJ1-1; TRBD1 agrees at 7 bases. V dropped 3 bases and J dropped 2; count of bases not matched to a gene: 10. This CDR3 spans 16 amino acids. Looked up from germline, CDR1 is SGHDT and CDR2 is YYEEEE.

This clone was detected once. The chain recombines TRBV30 with TRBJ1-2; a possible D gene is TRBD1 (5 bases). This CDR3 has 11 residues. The germline V and J ends were trimmed by 6 bases and 5 bases, with 10 bases remaining between them. The germline CDR1 and CDR2 sequences are GTSNPN and SVGIG (reference sequence). DNA for the CDR3: TGTGCCTGTGCAGGGAGATATGGCTACACCTTC. Protein product: CACAGRYGYTF.

V usage is TRBV5-1 and J usage is TRBJ2-1; 7 bases line up with TRBD1. The CDR3 is 14 residues long. The germline CDR1 and CDR2 sequences are SGHRS and YFSETQ. V was pared by 3 bases and J by 5 bases, with 5 bases of the junction left unmatched. The CDR3 nucleotides read TGCGCCAGCAGCTGGGGACAGCCAAACAATGAGCAGTTCTTC. As protein: CASSWGQPNNEQFF.